This TCR beta chain was sequenced for a study of identical twins. Study-level findings and limits: Less excess twin sharing appeared in beta out-of-frame sequences. The analysis was cross-sectional rather than longitudinal within donors. Insertions ran lower in abundant cord blood beta clonotypes, though not in memory repertoires.

CDR3 length: 19 residues. V dropped 2 bases and J dropped 0 bases, with 20 bases sitting between them. Per the germline V gene, CDR1 is MNHEY and CDR2 is SVGAGI. To note about this clonotype: Its specificity is not known.

Each cDNA held unique molecular identifiers, and template switching gave it a universal primer site. TCRdb reprocessed the 5' RACE reads with MiXCR, giving one entry per CDR3 protein. The table records 400,000 to 500,000 distinct CDR3 sequences, roughly 18% of them present only once. The genes are TRBV6-5 and TRBJ1-5; D is undetermined. Sequencing was carried out using naive T cells sorted from blood. The TCR originated in a middle-aged man in good health. In DNA, the CDR3 is TGTGCCAGCAGTTACCCCCCAGTAAAGGGCCATTATAGCAATCAGCCCCAGCATTTT. This gives the protein CASSYPPVKGHYSNQPQHF.